This entry concerns a single T cell receptor (beta chain). Researchers used genomic DNA as the template to profile TCR beta VDJ and CDR3. TCRdb reprocessed the reads via MiXCR and lists one record per CDR3 protein. The data hold about 420,000 distinct CDR3 sequences, with 55% to 70% observed a single time. This entry belongs to a study of CD8+CD57+ T cells in acquired aplastic anemia. From germline, CDR1 is DFQATT and CDR2 SNEGSKA (reference sequence). The CDR3 runs to 13 residues. The ends lost 3 bases at V and 9 bases at J; junction bases unmatched: 10. The clonotype was recovered from a human donor in good health, serving as a control. Material: sorted CD4+, CD8+, or CD8+CD57+ T cells (not recorded which) from PBMCs. The rearrangement links TRBV20-1 to TRBJ2-5, with 7 bases that match TRBD2. The CDR3 region is CSASPAGEDSQYF. DNA for the CDR3: TGCAGTGCTAGTCCCGCGGGGGAAGACTCCCAGTACTTC.